The present T cell receptor (beta chain) was sequenced within a study of CD8 T cells in ankylosing spondylitis. Study conclusions and caveats: The authors reported significant enrichment of disease-linked clones in matched ankylosing spondylitis synovial fluid. Both synovial fluid and blood in reactive arthritis had previously been reported to carry some motif variants. There was a TCR beta motif, made of fewer than 10 highly homologous variants, that appeared characteristic of ankylosing spondylitis blood.

As the method for making TCR beta libraries, quantitative 5'-RACE with molecular barcodes was used. One entry per CDR3 protein results from TCRdb running MiXCR on the 5' RACE reads. The sample includes 700,000 to 850,000 distinct CDR3 sequences, approximately 12% of them seen just once. The CDR3 is 14 amino acids. V lost 6 bases to trimming and J lost 2 bases; unmatched junction nucleotides: 3. CDR1 is MNHNS, CDR2 SASEGT, per germline. Regarding this clonotype: Its target is unknown.

The receptor's source is a male donor with ankylosing spondylitis. The genes are TRBV6-1 and TRBJ2-3; 9 nucleotides line up with TRBD2. The sample comprised blood, either unsorted or a sorted T cell fraction (not recorded which). In DNA, the CDR3 is TGTGCCAGCAGGGCTAGCGGGATCACAGATACGCAGTATTTT. Translating it yields CASRASGITDTQYF.